This T cell receptor (beta chain) was recorded in a study of blood T cells in healthy people across ages. Study results and caveats: Estimated diversity that came from one million T cells was considered an underestimate.

A remark on this clonotype: As yet, its antigen is unknown. The junction departs from germline at one end; a sequencing error may be responsible.

Germline CDR1 and CDR2: SGHTA and FQGNSA. CDR3 length: 16 amino acids. Combining a sample-barcoded 5' primer with a J-beta primer mix, a second PCR ran for 7 to 11 cycles. TCRdb ran MiXCR on the 5' RACE reads and lists one entry per CDR3 protein. Seen here are over 600,000 distinct CDR3 sequences, around 50% observed once, and the top ten hold 18%. The sequencing sample was made of blood. V is TRBV7-2 and J is TRBJ2-6, with D possibly matching TRBD1 (5 bases). This TCR derives from a man older than 75 in good health. As DNA, the CDR3 is TGTGCCAGCAGCTTATTAGCCAACTCTGGGGCCAACGGCCTGACTTTC. It codes for CASSLLANSGANGLTF.